The 23 T cell receptor beta chains reported below all come from one sample, sequenced in a study of Ad26.COV2.S vaccination and SARS-CoV-2 variants. Measured with immunoSEQ multiplex PCR; TCRdb has only the in-frame clones, and not every one. The sample holds roughly 500,000 clones, roughly 87% seen once. Treatment reported: around 19 received Ad26.COV2.S at low or high dose, single or two shots; five or six received placebo; per-sample allocation not given. Repertoires come from day 63 after the first vaccine or placebo injection. This material consisted of peripheral blood, taken in a trial of Ad26.COV2.S vaccine versus placebo. The source of these receptors is a person between 18 and 60 years old who received the Ad26.COV2.S COVID-19 vaccine or a placebo.

Here the CDR3 DNA reads TGTGCCAGTTCTCCGCCGGACAGGGGCCGGACCGGGGAGCTGTTTTTT. It encodes CASSPPDRGRTGELFF. This chain connects TRBV19 to TRBJ2-2; 9 bases are a match to TRBD1. The V and J ends lost 8 bases and 5 bases, in that order; junction bases with no gene match: 12. CDR3 size: 16 residues. The germline gives CDR1 LNHDA, CDR2 SQIVND (reference sequence). Looking up the rest from reference TRBV19 and TRBJ2-2 gives the full variable domain: DGGITQSPKYLFRKEGQNVTLSCEQNLNHDAMYWYRQDPGQGLRLIYYSQIVNDFQKGDIAEGYSVSREKKESFPLTVTSAQKNPTAFYLCASSPPDRGRTGELFFGEGSRLTVL.

The chain couples TRBV29-1 to TRBJ1-1; a possible D gene is TRBD1 (6 bases). With 7 bases removed from V and 4 bases from J, the gap between germline ends came to 22 bases. CDR1 SQVTM and CDR2 ANQGSEA come from the germline V gene. This CDR3 has 15 residues. CDR3 protein: CSADPKTGLPTEAFF. CDR3 nucleotide sequence: TGCAGCGCCGACCCGAAAACAGGGCTACCCACTGAAGCTTTCTTT.

The chain is built from TRBV4-3 and TRBJ1-1; TRBD1 agrees at 7 bases. Germline V CDR1 and CDR2: LGHNA, YSLEER. The CDR3 length is 17 residues. After removal of 3 bases from V and 3 bases from J, the junction contained 13 bases not matched to a gene. The DNA for the CDR3 is TGCGCCAGCAGCCAGATCACAGGGTACACAGGGGACACTGAAGCTTTCTTT. Its protein product is CASSQITGYTGDTEAFF.

The J gene is TRBJ2-3, the V gene TRBV5-1; D might be TRBD1 (6 bases). There are 15 residues in the CDR3. The germline V gene has CDR1 SGHRS and CDR2 YFSETQ. V shed 4 bases and J shed 2 bases, with 14 bases lying between them. Here the CDR3 DNA reads TGCGCCAGCAGCCCCACAGGGTCAGTCACAGATACGCAGTATTTT. Translation gives CASSPTGSVTDTQYF.

This sequence joins TRBV6-2 or TRBV6-3 and TRBJ2-7; perhaps TRBD2 as D (5 bases). Germline V gene data show CDR1 as MNHEY and CDR2 as SVGEGT. Trimming took 5 bases from V and 4 from J, leaving 6 bases between them. The CDR3 runs to 11 residues. The CDR3 DNA sequence: TGTGCCAGCAGTCGCGGGTACGAGCAGTACGTC. This translates into CASSRGYEQYV.

The rearrangement uses TRBV4-1 and TRBJ2-3, with 8 bases matching TRBD1. The germline V gene encodes CDR1 MGHRA and CDR2 YSYEKL. V was pared by 5 bases and J by 6 bases, with 16 bases of the junction left unmatched. This CDR3 has 17 residues. CDR3 in DNA: TGCGCCAGCAGCTTCTGGGGGGCCAGGGGGCGTCGGGATACGCAGTATTTT. It specifies CASSFWGARGRRDTQYF.

This chain uses TRBV28 with TRBJ2-5; unclear D gene. The CDR3 runs 11 residues. V dropped 6 bases and J dropped 13 bases, with 15 bases sitting between them. Germline V CDR1 and CDR2: MDHEN, SYDVKM. In DNA form, the CDR3 reads TGTGCCAGCAGCGGCCCCGCTGGATCGTACTTC. This encodes CASSGPAGSYF.

The chain uses TRBV7-9 and TRBJ2-1, with D perhaps matching TRBD1 or TRBD2 (5 bases each). V was clipped by 0 bases and J by 9 bases, with 9 bases between them. CDR3 length: 13 amino acids. Germline V gene data show CDR1 as SEHNR and CDR2 as FQNEAQ (reference sequence). The CDR3 sequence is CASSLAGVVEQFF. The CDR3 DNA follows: TGTGCCAGCAGCTTAGCGGGGGTGGTTGAGCAGTTCTTC.

The J gene is TRBJ2-7, the V gene TRBV4-1; D unclear. The CDR3 loop spans 17 amino acids. The germline gives CDR1 MGHRA, CDR2 YSYEKL. Trimming took off 1 base at V and 0 bases at J, with 16 bases between the two ends. The CDR3, as DNA: TGCGCCAGCAGCCAAGGAACGACTCTTAAGGGCTCCTACGAGCAGTACGTC. The encoded protein is CASSQGTTLKGSYEQYV.

The chain has TRBV7-3 and TRBJ2-5; 8 positions agree with TRBD1. Losses at the gene ends were 5 bases for V and 5 bases for J; bases not matched to a gene: 4. The length of the CDR3 is 13 residues. From germline, CDR1 is SGHTA and CDR2 FQGTGA. CDR3 residues: CASSKDRDETQYF. CDR3 bases: TGTGCCAGCAGCAAGGACAGGGATGAGACCCAGTACTTC.

The chain recombines TRBV7-2 with TRBJ2-7, with 14 positions matching TRBD2. V shed 5 bases and J 6 bases; nucleotides not matched to a gene: 9. Looked up from germline, CDR1 is SGHTA and CDR2 is FQGNSA. This CDR3 is 16 amino acids long. The CDR3 DNA sequence: TGTGCCAGCAGCATTAGCGGGACTAGCGGGGGTGGCGAGCAGTACTTC. Encoded protein: CASSISGTSGGGEQYF.

A few counts support this clone. The V gene is TRBV6-5, the J gene TRBJ2-7, with D possibly matching TRBD2 (5 bases). Germline V lookup: CDR1 MNHEY, CDR2 SVGAGI. The germline V and J ends were trimmed by 6 bases and 3 bases, with 12 bases remaining between them. This CDR3 contains 13 residues. CDR3: CASSAGLDYEQYV. CDR3 DNA: TGTGCCAGCAGCGCGGGCCTCGACTACGAGCAGTACGTC.

This clone was observed once. The chain has TRBV18 and TRBJ1-6; D not certain. Trimming took 5 bases from V and 5 from J, leaving 10 bases between them. CDR3 length: 14 amino acids. Per the germline V gene, CDR1 is KGHSH and CDR2 is LQKENI. The CDR3 DNA follows: TGTGCCAGCTCAAACTCCGGAGATAATTCACCCCTCCACTTT. It encodes CASSNSGDNSPLHF. The variable domain in full, with the rest retrieved from reference TRBV18 and TRBJ1-6, is NAGVMQNPRHLVRRRGQEARLRCSPMKGHSHVYWYRQLPEEGLKFMVYLQKENIIDESGMPKERFSAEFPKEGPSILRIQQVVRGDSAAYFCASSNSGDNSPLHFGNGTRLTVT.

This rearrangement joins TRBV13 to TRBJ2-2; weak D call: TRBD2 (5 bases). The CDR3 loop spans 15 amino acids. The V end lost 0 bases, the J end lost 4 bases, and 9 bases lay between the germline ends. Per germline, CDR1 PRHDT and CDR2 FYEKMQ (reference sequence). The CDR3 spells CASSLGLEGTGELFF. CDR3 in DNA: TGTGCCAGCAGCTTAGGACTAGAAGGCACCGGGGAGCTGTTTTTT.

This clone was seen a few times. The chain uses TRBV10-3 and TRBJ2-1; the match to TRBD2 covers 8 bases. Germline V CDR1 and CDR2: ENHRY, SYGVKD. J was trimmed by 3 bases and V by 1 base; bases with no gene match: 5. CDR3 length equals 16 residues. CDR3 protein: CAISEFSGTSYNEQFF. The CDR3 region has the DNA TGTGCCATCAGTGAGTTCTCCGGGACTAGCTACAATGAGCAGTTCTTC.

The chain combines TRBV27 with TRBJ1-6, with D unresolved. Germline V gives CDR1 MNHEY, CDR2 SMNVEV (reference sequence). V shed 8 bases and J shed 7 bases, with 12 bases lying between them. The CDR3 runs to 13 residues. The CDR3 region has the DNA TGTGCCAGCGGGGTGGGAAGGAATTCACCCCTCCACTTT. It encodes CASGVGRNSPLHF.

The CDR3 region has the DNA TGTGCCAGCAGTCACCCCACAGGGGGCTCTGAGACCCAGTACTTC. Amino acids: CASSHPTGGSETQYF. The rearrangement links TRBV27 to TRBJ2-5, with TRBD1 identical over 9 bases. This CDR3 spans 15 amino acids. Germline CDR1 reads MNHEY; CDR2 reads SMNVEV (reference sequence). V was pared by 5 bases and J by 5 bases, with 9 bases of the junction left unmatched.

The chain employs TRBV28 and TRBJ1-1; D gene ambiguous. This CDR3 is 14 amino acids long. Germline loops: CDR1 MDHEN, CDR2 SYDVKM. Trimming removed 8 bases from V and 4 bases from J, with 17 bases in between. This CDR3 reads CASPTPLTGTEAFF. CDR3 in DNA: TGTGCCAGCCCGACCCCGCTGACGGGCACTGAAGCTTTCTTT.

The rearrangement joins TRBV7-3 to TRBJ2-2; D is undetermined. Germline V gene data show CDR1 as SGHTA and CDR2 as FQGTGA. The CDR3 length is 15 residues. The V end was cut by 0 bases, the J end by 7 bases, with 12 bases between. The CDR3, as DNA: TGTGCCAGCAGCTTAACGCCCCGCTCGGGCGGGGAGCTGTTTTTT. This encodes CASSLTPRSGGELFF.

The CDR3 DNA is TGCAGTTGCCTAGCGGGAGGCAATGAGCAGTTCTTC. Amino acids: CSCLAGGNEQFF. The rearrangement links TRBV29-1 to TRBJ2-1, with TRBD2 matching 11 bases. From germline, CDR1 is SQVTM and CDR2 ANQGSEA. This CDR3 has 12 residues.

This chain connects TRBV6-5 to TRBJ2-5; possible D gene TRBD1, 5 bases. Trimming took 0 bases from V and 5 from J, leaving 16 bases between them. The CDR3 loop spans 16 amino acids. Germline V gene data show CDR1 as MNHEY and CDR2 as SVGAGI. CDR3 DNA: TGTGCCAGCAGTTACTCCCCCGCGTGGGGCGGCGAGACCCAGTACTTC. Translated: CASSYSPAWGGETQYF.

The chain couples TRBV4-3 to TRBJ2-1, with 8 bases aligning to TRBD2. CDR3 length: 18 amino acids. Germline assignment: CDR1 LGHNA and CDR2 YSLEER. The J segment lost 0 bases and the V segment lost 3 bases, leaving 10 bases of the junction unmatched. The chain's CDR3 is CASSQVYGGAYSYNEQFF. The CDR3 nucleotides are TGCGCCAGCAGCCAGGTTTACGGGGGGGCATACTCCTACAATGAGCAGTTCTTC.

The chain has TRBV4-3 and TRBJ2-3; unclear D gene. This CDR3 comprises 13 residues. V dropped 0 bases and J dropped 8 bases, with 9 bases sitting between them. The germline gives CDR1 LGHNA, CDR2 YSLEER. The CDR3 DNA reads TGCGCCAGCAGCCAAGATGGTCGCCTTACGCAGTATTTT. Translated: CASSQDGRLTQYF.